These 8 T cell receptor beta chains were all obtained from the same sample, sequenced in a study of blood T cell repertoires in COVID-19. The table came from immunoSEQ multiplex PCR; TCRdb's copy has only in-frame clones and leaves some out. The sample has 300,000 to 400,000 clones, roughly nine tenths seen once. Sequencing used peripheral blood. These receptors were taken from a woman between 25 and 40 years old with COVID-19, enrolled during active disease.

The chain carries TRBV30 and TRBJ1-4; TRBD1 matches 9 bases. Germline V gives CDR1 GTSNPN, CDR2 SVGIG (reference sequence). V shed 2 bases and J 7 bases; nucleotides not matched to a gene: 2. The CDR3 extends over 13 amino acids. For the CDR3, the DNA is TGTGCCTGGAGTAGGGACAGGGCTGAAAAACTGTTTTTT. Translating it yields CAWSRDRAEKLFF.

The chain employs TRBV12-3 or TRBV12-4 and TRBJ2-2; tentative D call: TRBD1 (5 bases). V dropped 4 bases and J dropped 6 bases, with 9 bases sitting between them. This CDR3 has 13 amino acids. CDR3 loop: CASSSVGAGELFF. For the CDR3, the DNA is TGTGCCAGCAGTTCGGTAGGGGCCGGGGAGCTGTTTTTT.

The gene calls are TRBV5-5 and TRBJ2-7, with 12 positions matching TRBD2. Germline lookup yields CDR1 SGHKS and CDR2 YYEKEE (reference sequence). V gave up 4 bases and J gave up 0 bases; unmatched junction bases: 8. CDR3 length equals 17 residues. The DNA of the CDR3 is TGTGCCAGCAGCCTGACTAGCGGGGGATCCGACTCCTACGAGCAGTACTTC. Amino acids: CASSLTSGGSDSYEQYF.

The chain links TRBV7-2 to TRBJ1-1; the D gene is possibly TRBD1 (5 bases). This CDR3 contains 16 residues. V lost 3 bases and J 2 bases, leaving 16 bases between the germline ends. Germline CDR1 reads SGHTA; CDR2 reads FQGNSA. CDR3 sequence reads: CASSFFPGLTNTEAFF. DNA of the CDR3: TGTGCCAGCAGCTTTTTTCCGGGACTGACTAACACTGAAGCTTTCTTT.

V usage is TRBV7-2 and J usage is TRBJ2-7; tentative D call: TRBD1 (6 bases). V lost 0 bases, J lost 3 bases, and 12 bases lay in between. CDR1 and CDR2 (germline): SGHTA, FQGNSA. The CDR3 runs 15 residues. The DNA for the CDR3 is TGTGCCAGCAGCTTAGCAGGGGGTGCCGGCTACGAGCAGTACTTC. This sequence encodes CASSLAGGAGYEQYF.

The chain employs TRBV21-1 and TRBJ2-3; the table's D call TRBD1 went unverified against the DNA. TRBV21-1 is flagged as a pseudogene. This CDR3 is built from 11 residues. The CDR3 here is CASSTTGQQYF. CDR3 nucleotide sequence: TGTGCCAGCAGCACGACAGGCCAGCAGTATTTT.

The chain combines TRBV28 with TRBJ1-5; the match to TRBD1 covers 10 bases. From germline, CDR1 is MDHEN and CDR2 SYDVKM. The CDR3 consists of 14 residues. The ends lost 5 bases at V and 6 bases at J; junction bases unmatched: 4. CDR3 protein: CASSQGQGLQPQHF. The CDR3 DNA reads TGTGCCAGCAGTCAGGGACAGGGGCTTCAGCCCCAGCATTTT.

The chain employs TRBV29-1 and TRBJ1-1, with D maybe TRBD1 (5 bases). The CDR3 loop spans 10 amino acids. Per germline, CDR1 SQVTM and CDR2 ANQGSEA. Between the trimmed V and J ends, which lost 4 bases and 9 bases, there was a span of 9 bases. The CDR3 sequence: CSVVGEKAFF. Written as DNA, the CDR3 is TGCAGCGTTGTAGGGGAAAAAGCTTTCTTT.